These 30 T cell receptor beta chains were sequenced from one sample in a study of cytomegalovirus exposure and HLA in healthy donors. Primers for the PCR totalled 60 Vbeta and 13 Jbeta. Here immunoSEQ multiplex PCR was the method, and the copy in TCRdb shows in-frame clones only, minus some. The repertoire holds 150,000 to 200,000 clones, roughly 77% seen once, with roughly 1.6% in the top ten. Specimen: PBMCs. The source of these receptors is a woman aged 45-65 years in good health and CMV-seronegative.

This clone has a single count. The genes are TRBV27 and TRBJ2-3, with D perhaps matching TRBD1 (7 bases). The germline CDR1 and CDR2 sequences are MNHEY and SMNVEV (reference sequence). This CDR3 is 14 amino acids long. Between the trimmed V and J ends, which lost 5 bases and 4 bases, there was a span of 13 bases. This CDR3 is CASSARGVADTQYF. CDR3 nucleotide sequence: TGTGCCAGCAGTGCCAGGGGGGTGGCAGATACGCAGTATTTT.

Points on this clone: A junction end diverges from the germline sequence, so it may reflect a read error. The gene calls are TRBV7-9 and TRBJ1-2; 9 bases fit TRBD1. This CDR3 is built from 16 residues. Germline V gene sequence: CDR1 SEHNR, CDR2 FQNEAQ (reference sequence). The chain's CDR3 is CSSSSPGTGLDYGYTF. CDR3 in DNA: TGTTCCAGCAGCTCACCCGGGACAGGGTTAGACTATGGCTACACCTTC.

Written as DNA, the CDR3 is TGTGCCAGCAGCCCCGGGACAGGGTCCTATGGCTACACCTTC. It codes for CASSPGTGSYGYTF. This chain links TRBV5-6 with TRBJ1-2, with 9 bases identical to TRBD1. Trimming took 4 bases from V and 4 from J; bases not matched to a gene: 5. CDR1 SGHDT and CDR2 YYEEEE come from the germline V gene. This CDR3 has 14 residues.

This chain joins TRBV7-8 and TRBJ1-2; 9 positions agree with TRBD1. V trimming: 5 bases; J trimming: 5 bases; junction bases outside the gene matches: 12. Per germline, CDR1 SGHVS and CDR2 FQNEAQ. This CDR3 contains 16 residues. CDR3 DNA: TGTGCCAGCAGCATCGGGACAGGGAGTCTGGGGTATGGCTACACCTTC. Its translation is CASSIGTGSLGYGYTF.

The chain carries TRBV9 and TRBJ2-3; TRBD1 matches at 7 bases. The germline V gene encodes CDR1 SGDLS and CDR2 YYNGEE. The CDR3 is 15 amino acids. After removal of 4 bases from V and 0 bases from J, the junction contained 5 bases not matched to a gene. The CDR3 protein is CASSPGTVSTDTQYF. The CDR3 DNA sequence: TGTGCCAGCAGCCCCGGGACAGTTAGCACAGATACGCAGTATTTT.

CDR3 nucleotide sequence: TGTGCCATCAGCGGGGGGAGGAGCCTAGCGGGAGATAGCTCCTACGAGCAGTACTTC. Translating gives CAISGGRSLAGDSSYEQYF. This chain joins TRBV10-3 and TRBJ2-7, with 10 bases aligning to TRBD2. The V gene's germline CDR1 is ENHRY and CDR2 SYGVKD. The CDR3 length is 19 residues. The ends lost 6 bases at V and 0 bases at J; junction bases unmatched: 17.

This sequence joins TRBV10-3 and TRBJ2-3; TRBD2 matches 7 bases. Germline-derived CDR1 and CDR2 are ENHRY and SYGVKD. Trimming at V came to 0 bases and at J to 2 bases, leaving 5 bases not matched to a gene. The CDR3 sequence is 16 residues long. This CDR3 is CAISESGGTVTDTQYF. The CDR3 DNA is TGTGCCATCAGTGAGTCCGGGGGGACTGTCACAGATACGCAGTATTTT.

V and J are TRBV5-6 and TRBJ2-7; the D gene is possibly TRBD1 (6 bases). V lost 0 bases and J lost 5, with 9 bases in between. The germline V gene has CDR1 SGHDT and CDR2 YYEEEE. The CDR3 spans 13 residues. CDR3 sequence reads: CASSLDRDHEQYF. The CDR3 bases are TGTGCCAGCAGCTTGGACAGGGACCACGAGCAGTACTTC.

The rearrangement joins TRBV7-2 to TRBJ2-1, with 8 bases identical to TRBD1. Germline CDR1 and CDR2: SGHTA and FQGNSA. The CDR3 sequence is 16 residues long. The J segment lost 5 bases and the V segment lost 1 base, leaving 7 bases of the junction unmatched. The DNA for the CDR3 is TGTGCCAGCAGCTTAGTTGGGACAGGACTTAACAATGAGCAGTTCTTC. It is translated as CASSLVGTGLNNEQFF.

J is TRBJ1-1 and V is TRBV18, with 10 nucleotides matching TRBD1. V lost 3 bases, J lost 4 bases, and 5 bases stayed unmatched. CDR1 and CDR2 (germline): KGHSH, LQKENI. The CDR3 contains 15 residues. CDR3 DNA: TGTGCCAGCTCACCCGGGACAGGGGTGGGCACTGAAGCTTTCTTT. It is translated as CASSPGTGVGTEAFF.

The V and J genes are TRBV5-1 and TRBJ1-3; possibly TRBD1 for D (5 bases). This CDR3 spans 14 amino acids. V lost 2 bases and J 3 bases, leaving 9 bases between the germline ends. Per the germline V gene, CDR1 is SGHRS and CDR2 is YFSETQ. DNA for the CDR3: TGCGCCAGCAGCTTCCTCGGGGGTGGAAACACCATATATTTT. Encoded protein: CASSFLGGGNTIYF.

This clone was counted between two and nine times. V usage is TRBV7-2 and J usage is TRBJ1-1, with TRBD1 matching over 9 bases. The V segment lost 4 bases and the J segment 10 bases; nucleotides outside the gene matches: 7. Germline lookup yields CDR1 SGHTA and CDR2 FQGNSA. This CDR3 spans 13 amino acids. CDR3 amino acids: CASSWGQGLLAFF. The CDR3 coding sequence is TGTGCCAGCAGCTGGGGACAGGGACTTCTAGCTTTCTTT.

The sample holds a few counts of this clone. The chain is built from TRBV10-3 and TRBJ1-5, with TRBD1 matching over 8 bases. Per germline, CDR1 ENHRY and CDR2 SYGVKD. The CDR3 length is 17 residues. J was trimmed by 2 bases and V by 3 bases; bases with no gene match: 9. The CDR3 is CAISETGQGGGNQPQHF. CDR3 nucleotides: TGTGCCATCAGTGAAACCGGACAGGGCGGCGGCAATCAGCCCCAGCATTTT.

The chain combines TRBV11-2 with TRBJ1-2; D might be TRBD1 (6 bases). This CDR3 has 16 residues. Germline V gene data show CDR1 as SGHAT and CDR2 as FQNNGV. Between the trimmed V and J ends, which lost 5 bases and 2 bases, there was a span of 18 bases. CDR3 sequence (DNA): TGTGCCAGCAGCGCATATAGGGGGGGTCTAAACTATGGCTACACCTTC. This sequence encodes CASSAYRGGLNYGYTF.

The chain has TRBV4-3 and TRBJ2-2; TRBD1 matches 9 bases. CDR1 is LGHNA and CDR2 is YSLEER in the germline V gene. The CDR3 is 18 residues long. Unmatched junction bases numbered 6, after V lost 0 bases and J lost 1 base. The CDR3 DNA reads as TGCGCCAGCAGCCAAGAGGGACAGGGTAGGGTGAACACCGGGGAGCTGTTTTTT. Translated, it gives CASSQEGQGRVNTGELFF.

This clone was counted between two and nine times. The chain uses TRBV28 and TRBJ1-2; D call uncertain. V lost 6 bases, J lost 7 bases, and 12 bases lay in between. This CDR3 contains 12 residues. Germline CDR1 and CDR2: MDHEN and SYDVKM. CDR3 nucleotide sequence: TGTGCCAGCAGCCTACCACCTGCTGGCTACACCTTC. Its translation is CASSLPPAGYTF.

The rearrangement links TRBV7-9 to TRBJ1-2; 7 bases align to TRBD1. J was trimmed by 4 bases and V by 1 base; bases with no gene match: 3. CDR3 size: 14 residues. CDR1 and CDR2 from the germline V gene are SEHNR and FQNEAQ (reference sequence). The DNA of the CDR3 is TGTGCCAGCAGCTTAGGGGCAGGGGGCTATGGCTACACCTTC. Amino acids: CASSLGAGGYGYTF.

V and J are TRBV29-1 and TRBJ1-1, with 7 bases matching TRBD1. The CDR3 has 17 residues. Germline V lookup: CDR1 SQVTM, CDR2 ANQGSEA. The trim removed 6 bases at V and 1 base at J, leaving 17 bases unmatched. The CDR3 nucleotides read TGCAGCGTCACGGCCAGGGGGGTGGGTGGTAGGAACACTGAAGCTTTCTTT. This encodes CSVTARGVGGRNTEAFF.

The chain recombines TRBV7-9 with TRBJ1-2, with 7 bases fitting TRBD1. The germline V gene has CDR1 SEHNR and CDR2 FQNEAQ (reference sequence). The CDR3 length is 14 residues. V gave up 5 bases and J gave up 6 bases; unmatched junction bases: 9. The CDR3 is CASSNGTVKNGYTF. The CDR3 DNA sequence: TGTGCCAGCAGCAATGGGACAGTAAAAAATGGCTACACCTTC. The full variable domain, with the rest looked up from reference TRBV7-9 and TRBJ1-2, is DTGVSQNPRHKITKRGQNVTFRCDPISEHNRLYWYRQTLGQGPEFLTYFQNEAQLEKSRLLSDRFSAERPKGSFSTLEIQRTEQGDSAMYLCASSNGTVKNGYTFGSGTRLTVV.

This sequence joins TRBV5-6 and TRBJ2-7; TRBD2 is a possible D gene (6 bases). The CDR3 loop spans 15 amino acids. The V end was cut by 3 bases, the J end by 1 base, with 14 bases between. Germline V gene lookup returns CDR1 SGHDT and CDR2 YYEEEE. The CDR3 here is CASSSTGTASYEQYF. CDR3 nucleotides: TGTGCCAGCAGCTCGACCGGGACTGCTTCCTACGAGCAGTACTTC.

The CDR3 DNA reads TGTGCCAGCTCACCAGTTCCACAGGCGCGGACTGAAGCTTTCTTT. It is translated as CASSPVPQARTEAFF. This rearrangement joins TRBV18 to TRBJ1-1; D perhaps matches TRBD1 (5 bases). Germline lookup yields CDR1 KGHSH and CDR2 LQKENI. The V and J ends lost 2 bases and 5 bases respectively, with 15 bases between them. The CDR3 contains 15 residues. Supplemented by reference TRBV18 and TRBJ1-1, the full variable domain reads NAGVMQNPRHLVRRRGQEARLRCSPMKGHSHVYWYRQLPEEGLKFMVYLQKENIIDESGMPKERFSAEFPKEGPSILRIQQVVRGDSAAYFCASSPVPQARTEAFFGQGTRLTVV.

The chain uses TRBV7-8 and TRBJ1-1; the D is unclear. This CDR3 has 15 amino acids. CDR1 SGHVS and CDR2 FQNEAQ come from the germline V gene. Deletions cut 5 bases from V and 3 bases from J, with 16 bases between. The CDR3 DNA is TGTGCCAGCAGCACTTCCCGGGGTAGATACACTGAAGCTTTCTTT. This codes for CASSTSRGRYTEAFF.

The V call is TRBV5-6, the J call TRBJ1-1; TRBD1 matches at 7 bases. The CDR3 totals 15 residues. Trimming took 4 bases from V and 6 from J; bases not matched to a gene: 12. Germline V lookup: CDR1 SGHDT, CDR2 YYEEEE. The CDR3 coding sequence is TGTGCCAGCAGCCTGAGACCCACAGGGGCCGCTGAAGCTTTCTTT. Amino acid sequence: CASSLRPTGAAEAFF.

The gene calls are TRBV7-2 and TRBJ2-3; D is possibly TRBD2 (5 bases). Trimming removed 3 bases from V and 0 bases from J, with 13 bases in between. This CDR3 is 16 amino acids long. From germline, CDR1 is SGHTA and CDR2 FQGNSA. The CDR3 sequence is CASSFQAASSTDTQYF. CDR3 coding DNA: TGTGCCAGCAGCTTTCAAGCGGCGTCTAGCACAGATACGCAGTATTTT.

This clone was seen just once. V usage is TRBV18 and J usage is TRBJ1-2, with a weak D call TRBD1 (5 bases). Trimming took 1 base from V and 7 from J, leaving 16 bases between them. Germline assignment: CDR1 KGHSH and CDR2 LQKENI. The CDR3 spans 15 residues. This chain's CDR3 is CASSPQTGGEGGYTF. The CDR3 nucleotides are TGTGCCAGCTCACCACAGACGGGGGGTGAGGGTGGCTACACCTTC.

Worth noting for this clone: The same CDR3 also results from other DNA sequences found in this sample. This chain links TRBV6-5 with TRBJ1-2, with 8 nucleotides matching TRBD1. Germline trimming cut 5 bases from V and 3 bases from J; bases unmatched to any gene: 2. CDR1 is MNHEY and CDR2 is SVGAGI in the germline V gene. This CDR3 contains 13 residues. For the CDR3, the DNA is TGTGCCAGCAGTCCGGACAGGGACTATGGCTACACCTTC. Amino acid sequence: CASSPDRDYGYTF.

The chain employs TRBV5-4 and TRBJ2-7; 10 nucleotides line up with TRBD1. Per the germline V gene, CDR1 is SGHNT and CDR2 is YYREEE (reference sequence). With V trimmed by 4 bases and J by 2 bases, 6 bases remained unmatched. The CDR3 loop spans 15 amino acids. The CDR3 nucleotides read TGTGCCAGCAGCCCACGGACAGGGGGGGCCTACGAGCAGTACTTC. Its translation: CASSPRTGGAYEQYF.

The chain has TRBV28 and TRBJ1-2, with no clear D. The CDR3 spans 14 residues. V lost 2 bases, J lost 4 bases, and 11 bases lay in between. CDR1 and CDR2 (germline): MDHEN, SYDVKM. For the CDR3, the DNA is TGTGCCAGCAGTTTACCCAGTGGCATCTATGGCTACACCTTC. This sequence encodes CASSLPSGIYGYTF.

This clone was picked up a small number of times. This chain joins TRBV18 and TRBJ2-1; tentative D call: TRBD1 (8 bases). CDR3 length: 14 residues. From germline, CDR1 is KGHSH and CDR2 LQKENI. The germline V and J ends were trimmed by 4 bases and 9 bases, with 16 bases remaining between them. The CDR3 region has the DNA TGTGCCAGCTCACTTCTGGACAGGGAGGGTGAGCAGTTCTTC. Protein sequence: CASSLLDREGEQFF.

This clone counts as medium-sized. V and J are TRBV4-3 and TRBJ2-6; possibly TRBD2 for D (5 bases). Trimming took off 0 bases at V and 0 bases at J, with 9 bases between the two ends. The germline V gene encodes CDR1 LGHNA and CDR2 YSLEER. The CDR3 covers 17 residues. Written as DNA, the CDR3 is TGCGCCAGCAGCCAAGAGGCAGGACTCTCTGGGGCCAACGTCCTGACTTTC. Translated: CASSQEAGLSGANVLTF.